This TCR beta chain was recorded in a study of blood T cell repertoires in COVID-19. Across the study: Samples representing acute and convalescent COVID-19 were sourced from the United States, Italy and Spain. In each case, the material was cDNA or gDNA derived from T cells, B-cell-depleted T cells, or PBMCs.

Patients of the Seattle cohort, enrolled during active infection, were followed longitudinally. Per the original data handling: Scientists estimated how many nucleated cells there were by amplifying reference gene primers. Some clones are missing from TCRdb's copy, which holds only in-frame ones; the method was immunoSEQ multiplex PCR. V and J calls and clone size are given by that table; D and trimming were obtained from the DNA. The sample has over 15,000 clones; over 75% are singletons. This clone was found a few times. Germline V gene data show CDR1 as MNHEY and CDR2 as SMNVEV (reference sequence). This CDR3 contains 14 residues. The V segment lost 6 bases and the J segment 0 bases; nucleotides outside the gene matches: 1.

Input material: peripheral blood. This chain connects TRBV27 to TRBJ1-4; TRBD1 aligns across 7 bases. This TCR came from a man aged 70-80 years with COVID-19, enrolled during active disease. The CDR3 reads CASRGQSTNEKLFF. Written as DNA, the CDR3 is TGTGCCAGCAGGGGACAGTCAACTAATGAAAAACTGTTTTTT.